The entry below gives a single TCR beta chain sequence along with its context. Its target is unknown. V lost 8 bases and J 0 bases, leaving 10 bases between the germline ends. Germline V gene lookup returns CDR1 LNHDA and CDR2 SQIVND (reference sequence). There are 14 residues in the CDR3. The data were taken from a study of chemoradiotherapy in HPV16-positive cancers. Study outcomes and limitations: Candidate HPV-specific clones and E7-related TCR motifs grew in tumor during treatment.

Clones were sequenced by immunoSEQ multiplex PCR, and TCRdb holds only the in-frame ones, with some missing. The sample consists of fewer than 4,500 clones, about 90% of them appearing once. The rearrangement links TRBV19 to TRBJ2-2; no reliable D call. The sample was acquired from a patient who underwent chemoradiotherapy. This TCR derives from a human donor with HPV-associated anogenital cancer. The CDR3 DNA is TGTGCCAGTTTTGATTCCGCGAACACCGGGGAGCTGTTTTTT. The encoded protein is CASFDSANTGELFF.